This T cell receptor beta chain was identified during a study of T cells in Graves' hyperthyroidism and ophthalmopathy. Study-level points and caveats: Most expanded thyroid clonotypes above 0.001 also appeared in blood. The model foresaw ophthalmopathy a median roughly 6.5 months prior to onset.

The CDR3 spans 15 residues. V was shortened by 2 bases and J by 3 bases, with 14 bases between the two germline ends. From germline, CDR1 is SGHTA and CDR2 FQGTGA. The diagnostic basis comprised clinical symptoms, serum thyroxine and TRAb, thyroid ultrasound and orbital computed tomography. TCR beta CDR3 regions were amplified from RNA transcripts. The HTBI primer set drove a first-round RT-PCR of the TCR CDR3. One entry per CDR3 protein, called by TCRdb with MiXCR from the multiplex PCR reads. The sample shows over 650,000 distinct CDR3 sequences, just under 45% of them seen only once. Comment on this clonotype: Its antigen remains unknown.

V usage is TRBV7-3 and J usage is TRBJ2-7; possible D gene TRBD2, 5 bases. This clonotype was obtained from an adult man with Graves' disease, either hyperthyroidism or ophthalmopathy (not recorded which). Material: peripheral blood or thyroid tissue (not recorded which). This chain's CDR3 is CASSLWGDDGYEQYF. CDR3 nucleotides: TGTGCCAGCAGCTTATGGGGAGACGATGGCTACGAGCAGTACTTC.